Each of the 23 T cell receptor beta chains below was sequenced from the same sample in a study of blood T cells in healthy people across ages. Primers used in a second PCR of about 7 to 12 cycles were a sample-barcoded 5' primer and a J-beta primer mix. TCRdb recomputed calls from the 5' RACE reads with MiXCR, one row per CDR3 protein. Of around 1.5 million distinct CDR3 sequences in the sample, around 36% were seen once. The sequencing input was blood. The receptors derive from a woman in her 30s in good health.

This clonotype was detected a few times. This chain joins TRBV20-1 and TRBJ1-2; the D gene is possibly TRBD1 (6 bases). Germline-derived CDR1 and CDR2 are DFQATT and SNEGSKA (reference sequence). The germline V and J ends were trimmed by 5 bases and 0 bases, with 16 bases remaining between them. This CDR3 contains 15 residues. Here the CDR3 DNA reads TGCAGTGCTTTGCCCCAGGGGAAGTCTAACTATGGCTACACCTTC. Its protein is CSALPQGKSNYGYTF.

This clonotype was detected only a few times. This chain joins TRBV3-1 and TRBJ1-1, with D perhaps matching TRBD1 (6 bases). The CDR3 sequence is 15 residues long. V lost 0 bases, J lost 4 bases, and 12 bases lay in between. The germline CDR1 and CDR2 sequences are LGHDT and YNNKEL (reference sequence). The CDR3 reads CASSQDGGAGTEAFF. The CDR3 coding sequence is TGTGCCAGCAGCCAAGACGGGGGCGCCGGCACTGAAGCTTTCTTT.

The gene calls are TRBV7-2 and TRBJ2-5; TRBD2 is a possible D gene (6 bases). Trimming took off 4 bases at V and 3 bases at J, with 12 bases between the two ends. This CDR3 contains 14 residues. The germline gives CDR1 SGHTA, CDR2 FQGNSA. CDR3 in DNA: TGTGCCAGCAGCTCGGGGGACCGAAAAGAGACCCAGTACTTC. It codes for CASSSGDRKETQYF.

The V and J genes are TRBV27 and TRBJ2-1; 8 nucleotides line up with TRBD1. The CDR3 spans 16 residues. J was trimmed by 6 bases and V by 3 bases; bases with no gene match: 10. CDR1 MNHEY and CDR2 SMNVEV come from the germline V gene (reference sequence). CDR3 coding DNA: TGTGCCAGCAGTTTCCAGGGGGCAGGGGGAAGCAATGAGCAGTTCTTC. Translated, it gives CASSFQGAGGSNEQFF.

The genes are TRBV20-1 and TRBJ2-1, with TRBD2 matching 12 bases. Germline CDR1 and CDR2: DFQATT and SNEGSKA (reference sequence). The V and J ends lost 0 bases and 2 bases, in that order; junction bases with no gene match: 8. This CDR3 is 18 amino acids long. The CDR3 region is CSARDRWRTSGAYNEQFF. The CDR3 region has the DNA TGCAGTGCTAGAGATCGGTGGCGGACTAGCGGGGCCTACAATGAGCAGTTCTTC.

A word on this clonotype: The junction does not match germline at one end; this may be a read error. V is TRBV12-3 or TRBV12-4 and J is TRBJ1-2; unclear D gene. The CDR3 totals 14 residues. The CDR3 spells CACSLDLAGGGYTF. In DNA form, the CDR3 reads TGTGCCTGCAGTTTAGATCTGGCGGGTGGCGGCTACACCTTC.

The V call is TRBV29-1, the J call TRBJ1-1; possibly TRBD1 for D (5 bases). The CDR3 has 14 amino acids. Trimming shortened V by 5 bases and J by 6 bases, and 19 bases separated the two germline ends. The V gene's germline CDR1 is SQVTM and CDR2 ANQGSEA. The DNA for the CDR3 is TGCAGCGTTAAATCACAGGCCCTACGGGCTGAAGCTTTCTTT. Amino acids: CSVKSQALRAEAFF.

This clonotype appeared many times. The CDR3 sequence is CAITSGSTADTQYF. The CDR3 DNA is TGTGCCATCACTAGCGGGAGTACCGCAGATACGCAGTATTTT. The chain uses TRBV10-3 and TRBJ2-3; TRBD2 matches at 10 bases. Germline CDR1 and CDR2: ENHRY and SYGVKD. After removal of 7 bases from V and 4 bases from J, the junction contained 5 bases not matched to a gene. The CDR3 covers 14 residues.

Comment on this clonotype: The junction does not match germline at one end; this may be a read error. V usage is TRBV25-1 and J usage is TRBJ2-7, with D perhaps TRBD1 (5 bases). CDR3 size: 14 residues. CDR1 is MGHDK, CDR2 SYGVNS, per germline. The CDR3 bases are TGTACCAGCAGTGCACAGGCAGCTTCCTACGAGCAGTACTTC. Translation gives CTSSAQAASYEQYF.

The chain has TRBV25-1 and TRBJ2-7; the D gene is possibly TRBD2 (7 bases). CDR1 and CDR2 (germline): MGHDK, SYGVNS. The CDR3 runs 20 residues. V dropped 2 bases and J dropped 3 bases, with 29 bases sitting between them. CDR3 DNA sequence: TGTGCCAGCAGTGAAAACCACGCGGGACACCCGAGCGGGATGTTCTACGAGCAGTACTTC. Translation: CASSENHAGHPSGMFYEQYF.

The table lists this clonotype with a few counts. The chain recombines TRBV11-1 with TRBJ2-5; TRBD2 aligns across 8 bases. J lost 3 bases, V lost 11 bases, and 8 bases had no gene match. Germline V gene data show CDR1 as SGHAT and CDR2 as FQDESV (reference sequence). The CDR3 length is 13 residues. CDR3 bases: TGTGCCTCCCGTCCAGCGGGGGAAGAGACCCAGTACTTC. Amino acid sequence: CASRPAGEETQYF.

This chain uses TRBV3-1 with TRBJ2-5; D remains unclear. The CDR3 extends over 12 amino acids. V gave up 0 bases and J gave up 13 bases, with 12 bases separating them. Germline-derived CDR1 and CDR2 are LGHDT and YNNKEL (reference sequence). This CDR3 reads CASSQESGLPYF. The DNA of the CDR3 is TGTGCCAGCAGCCAAGAATCAGGCCTACCGTACTTC.

This clonotype has more than one count but fewer than ten. The chain joins TRBV5-1 to TRBJ1-6, with D uncertain. The CDR3 runs to 15 residues. Germline CDR1 is SGHRS and CDR2 is YFSETQ. V lost 2 bases to trimming and J lost 10 bases, with 16 bases between them. Written as DNA, the CDR3 is TGCGCCAGCAGCTTACTGGCTAGGGAAATCTCACCCCTCCACTTT. This sequence encodes CASSLLAREISPLHF.

The V and J genes are TRBV7-3 and TRBJ2-5, with D perhaps matching TRBD2 (7 bases). The germline CDR1 and CDR2 sequences are SGHTA and FQGTGA. The CDR3 is made up of 13 amino acids. Trimming pared 6 bases from V and 4 bases from J, leaving 12 bases between. The CDR3 DNA sequence: TGTGCCAGCAGTTACAGGGAGGGAGAGACCCAGTACTTC. It encodes CASSYREGETQYF.

This clonotype has only a few counts. The V gene is TRBV9, the J gene TRBJ2-7; weak D call: TRBD2 (5 bases). V gave up 0 bases and J gave up 7 bases, with 17 bases separating them. The CDR3 consists of 15 residues. Germline V lookup: CDR1 SGDLS, CDR2 YYNGEE. The CDR3 sequence is CASSVAGELSGEQYF. The CDR3 DNA reads TGTGCCAGCAGCGTAGCCGGGGAACTGTCTGGGGAGCAGTACTTC.

The chain recombines TRBV20-1 with TRBJ2-3; no reliable D call. Trimming shortened V by 5 bases and J by 1 base, and 13 bases separated the two germline ends. Germline V CDR1 and CDR2: DFQATT, SNEGSKA (reference sequence). The CDR3 totals 14 residues. The chain's CDR3 is CSAFTNRGTDTQYF. In nucleotides, the CDR3 is TGCAGTGCTTTTACTAACCGAGGCACAGATACGCAGTATTTT.

The CDR3 DNA reads as TGTGCCAGCAGTCCAGGGGGGACCAGCATGTACAATGAGCAGTTCTTC. Protein sequence: CASSPGGTSMYNEQFF. The rearrangement joins TRBV28 to TRBJ2-1, with a possible D match to TRBD1 (7 bases). This CDR3 has 16 amino acids. The ends were cut back, 5 bases at V and 4 bases at J, with 18 bases in the middle. In germline, CDR1 is MDHEN, CDR2 SYDVKM.

Concerning this clonotype itself: One end of the junction varies from germline; a read error may be responsible. The chain carries TRBV11-2 and TRBJ2-1; 9 bases align to TRBD1. The germline V gene encodes CDR1 SGHAT and CDR2 FQNNGV. This CDR3 spans 15 amino acids. CDR3 DNA: TGTGCCGGCAGCTACGGACAGGGGAGCTACAACGAGCAGTTCTTC. It specifies CAGSYGQGSYNEQFF.

The V call is TRBV7-2, the J call TRBJ1-1; 8 bases line up with TRBD1. CDR1 is SGHTA, CDR2 FQGNSA, per germline. The CDR3 loop spans 17 amino acids. V trimming: 1 base; J trimming: 5 bases; junction bases outside the gene matches: 12. The CDR3 protein is CASSLERQGAKLTEAFF. CDR3 DNA: TGTGCCAGCAGCTTAGAAAGGCAGGGGGCGAAATTAACTGAAGCTTTCTTT.

The chain uses TRBV4-1 and TRBJ2-1, with 11 bases identical to TRBD2. From germline, CDR1 is MGHRA and CDR2 YSYEKL. The V and J ends lost 2 bases and 8 bases, in that order; junction bases with no gene match: 5. The CDR3 consists of 15 residues. CDR3 protein: CASSQHTSGGYEQFF. The CDR3, as DNA: TGCGCCAGCAGCCAACACACTAGCGGGGGCTATGAGCAGTTCTTC.

A word on this clonotype: A junction boundary mismatches the germline segment, possibly from a read error. The V call is TRBV29-1, the J call TRBJ2-1; D call uncertain. Per germline, CDR1 SQVTM and CDR2 ANQGSEA. The CDR3 extends over 15 amino acids. The CDR3 spells CSTKDMIAWRNGQFF. The CDR3 DNA is TGCAGCACCAAGGATATGATAGCTTGGCGGAATGGGCAGTTCTTC.

This clonotype was recorded a few times. The chain couples TRBV27 to TRBJ2-7; the D gene is possibly TRBD2 (6 bases). V was clipped by 1 base and J by 9 bases, with 7 bases between them. Germline CDR1 MNHEY, CDR2 SMNVEV (reference sequence). The length of the CDR3 is 11 residues. The CDR3 DNA follows: TGTGCCAGCAGTTTATGGGGGGTGCAGTACTTC. Translating gives CASSLWGVQYF.

V is TRBV21-1 and J is TRBJ2-1. TRBV21-1 is deemed a pseudogene. CDR3 size: 14 residues. The CDR3 DNA reads as TGTGCCAGCAGCAATATAGAATGGGATTGGGAGCAGTTCTTC. Protein sequence: CASSNIEWDWEQFF.